This T cell receptor (beta chain) was found in a study of T cell changes during pregnancy in multiple sclerosis. The junction had 8 bases not matched to a gene; V was cut back by 4 bases and J by 3 bases. Germline assignment: CDR1 MNHEY and CDR2 SMNVEV (reference sequence). The CDR3 has 16 residues. Assay used: immunoSEQ multiplex PCR; TCRdb lists only in-frame clones, some missing. The table shows 90,000 or so clones, with approximately 89% occurring only once. The sequencing used peripheral blood, collected before pregnancy. The sequence derives from a female donor with multiple sclerosis, enrolled in a pregnancy study. This chain links TRBV27 with TRBJ2-7; 11 bases line up with TRBD1. CDR3 nucleotides: TGTGCCAGCAGTTCGCCCGGGACAGGGGGACTCTACGAGCAGTACTTC. This gives the protein CASSSPGTGGLYEQYF.